Given below is one TCR beta chain in context. The data were taken from a study of T cells in narcolepsy. TCRdb keeps only in-frame clones here, not all; method: immunoSEQ multiplex PCR. Of about 18,000 clones listed, approximately 77% were seen once; the top ten hold around 15%. The germline V and J ends were trimmed by 0 bases and 0 bases, with 7 bases remaining between them. Germline CDR1 and CDR2: SGDLS and YYNGEE. This CDR3 is 14 amino acids long. Sequencing was carried out using CD45RA- memory CD8+ T cells from PBMCs. The chain couples TRBV9 to TRBJ2-7; no reliable D call. The sequence was collected from a human donor with narcolepsy. The DNA of the CDR3 is TGTGCCAGCAGCGTAGAGGGCGCCTCCTACGAGCAGTACTTC. The encoded protein is CASSVEGASYEQYF. Complete variable domain (other parts from reference TRBV9 and TRBJ2-7): DSGVTQTPKHLITATGQRVTLRCSPRSGDLSVYWYQQSLDQGLQFLIQYYNGEERAKGNILERFSAQQFPDLHSELNLSSLELGDSALYFCASSVEGASYEQYFGPGTRLTVT.